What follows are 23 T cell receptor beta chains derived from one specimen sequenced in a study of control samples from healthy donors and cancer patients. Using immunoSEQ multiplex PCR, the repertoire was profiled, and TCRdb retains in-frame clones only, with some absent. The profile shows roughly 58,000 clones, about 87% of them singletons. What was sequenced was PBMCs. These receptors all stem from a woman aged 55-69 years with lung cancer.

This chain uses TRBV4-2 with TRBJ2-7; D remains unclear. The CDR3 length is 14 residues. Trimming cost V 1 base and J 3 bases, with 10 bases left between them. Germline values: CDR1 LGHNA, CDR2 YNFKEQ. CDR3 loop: CASSQGGGNYEQYF. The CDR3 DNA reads TGTGCCAGCAGCCAAGGAGGCGGAAACTACGAGCAGTACTTC.

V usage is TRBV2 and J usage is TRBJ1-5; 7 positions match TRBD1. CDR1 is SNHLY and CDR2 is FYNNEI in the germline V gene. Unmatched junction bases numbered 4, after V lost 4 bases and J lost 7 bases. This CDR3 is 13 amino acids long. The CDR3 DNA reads TGTGCCAGCAGTGCGACAGGGCCCCAGCCCCAGCATTTT. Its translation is CASSATGPQPQHF.

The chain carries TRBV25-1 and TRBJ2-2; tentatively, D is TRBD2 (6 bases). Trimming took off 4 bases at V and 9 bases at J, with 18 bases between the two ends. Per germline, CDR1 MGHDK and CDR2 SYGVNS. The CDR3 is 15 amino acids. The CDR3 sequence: CASSGSSLGRRELFF. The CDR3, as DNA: TGTGCCAGCAGTGGGAGTTCTCTAGGGAGGAGGGAGCTGTTTTTT. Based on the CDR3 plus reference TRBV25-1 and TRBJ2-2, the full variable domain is EADIYQTPRYLVIGTGKKITLECSQTMGHDKMYWYQQDPGMELHLIHYSYGVNSTEKGDLSSESTVSRIRTEHFPLTLESARPSHTSQYLCASSGSSLGRRELFFGEGSRLTVL.

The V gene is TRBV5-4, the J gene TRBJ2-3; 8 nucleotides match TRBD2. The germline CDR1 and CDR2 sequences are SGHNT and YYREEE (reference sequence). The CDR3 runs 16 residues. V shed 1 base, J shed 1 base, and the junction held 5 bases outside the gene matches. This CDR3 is CASSLNLRGGTDTQYF. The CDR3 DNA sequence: TGTGCCAGCAGCTTGAATTTGCGGGGGGGCACAGATACGCAGTATTTT.

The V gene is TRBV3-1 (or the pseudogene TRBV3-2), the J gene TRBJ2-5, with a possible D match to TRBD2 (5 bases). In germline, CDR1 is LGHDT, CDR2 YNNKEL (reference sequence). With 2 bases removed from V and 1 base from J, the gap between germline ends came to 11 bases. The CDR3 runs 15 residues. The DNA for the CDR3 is TGTGCCAGCAGCCAATTCGGGATAGCCCAAGAGACCCAGTACTTC. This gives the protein CASSQFGIAQETQYF.

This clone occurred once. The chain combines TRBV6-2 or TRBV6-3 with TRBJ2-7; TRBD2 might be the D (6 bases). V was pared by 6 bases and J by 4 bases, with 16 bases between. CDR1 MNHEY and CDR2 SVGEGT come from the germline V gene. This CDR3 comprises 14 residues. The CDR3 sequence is CASRYIAGTYEQYF. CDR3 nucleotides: TGTGCCAGCAGGTACATCGCGGGGACGTACGAGCAGTACTTC.

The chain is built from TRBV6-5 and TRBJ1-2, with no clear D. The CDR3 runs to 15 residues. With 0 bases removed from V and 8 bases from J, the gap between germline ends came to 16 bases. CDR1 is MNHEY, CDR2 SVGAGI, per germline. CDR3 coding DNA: TGTGCCAGCAGTTACTCCGGGAGGAGTAATATAGGCTACACCTTC. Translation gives CASSYSGRSNIGYTF.

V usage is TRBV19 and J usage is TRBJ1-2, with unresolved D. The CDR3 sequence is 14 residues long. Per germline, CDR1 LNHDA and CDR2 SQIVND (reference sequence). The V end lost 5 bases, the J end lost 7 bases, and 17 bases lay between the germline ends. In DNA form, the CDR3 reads TGTGCCAGTAGTCTGGGCCTCTTGCTAGGTGGCTACACCTTC. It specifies CASSLGLLLGGYTF.

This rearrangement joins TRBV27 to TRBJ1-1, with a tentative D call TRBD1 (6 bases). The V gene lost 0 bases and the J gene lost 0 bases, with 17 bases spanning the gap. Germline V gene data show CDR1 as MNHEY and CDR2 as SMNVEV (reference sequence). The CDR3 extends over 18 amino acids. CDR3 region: CASSLSLGTHFMNTEAFF. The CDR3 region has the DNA TGTGCCAGCAGTTTATCTCTCGGGACACATTTCATGAACACTGAAGCTTTCTTT.

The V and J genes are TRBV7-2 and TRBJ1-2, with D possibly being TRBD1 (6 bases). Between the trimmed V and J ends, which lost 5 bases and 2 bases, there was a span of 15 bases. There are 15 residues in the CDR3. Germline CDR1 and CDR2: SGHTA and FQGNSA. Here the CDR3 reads CASSPQVGGNYGYTF. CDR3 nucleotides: TGTGCCAGCAGCCCCCAGGTGGGGGGCAACTATGGCTACACCTTC.

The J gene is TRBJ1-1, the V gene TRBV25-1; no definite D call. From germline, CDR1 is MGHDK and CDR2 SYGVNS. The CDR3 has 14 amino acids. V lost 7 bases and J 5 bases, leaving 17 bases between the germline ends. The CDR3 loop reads CASTFLGAGTEAFF. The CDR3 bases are TGTGCCAGCACCTTCTTGGGAGCGGGGACTGAAGCTTTCTTT.

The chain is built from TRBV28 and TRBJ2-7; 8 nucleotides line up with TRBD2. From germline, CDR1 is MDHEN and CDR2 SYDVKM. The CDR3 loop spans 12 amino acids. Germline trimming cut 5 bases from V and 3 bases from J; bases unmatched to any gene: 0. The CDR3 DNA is TGTGCCAGCAGTACTAGCGGCTACGAGCAGTACTTC. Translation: CASSTSGYEQYF.

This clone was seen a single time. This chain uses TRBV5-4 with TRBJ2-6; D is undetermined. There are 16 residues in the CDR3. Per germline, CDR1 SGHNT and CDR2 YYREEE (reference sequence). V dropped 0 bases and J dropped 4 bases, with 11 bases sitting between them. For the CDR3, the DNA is TGTGCCAGCAGCTTGGTGGGCAGTATGGGGGCCAACGTCCTGACTTTC. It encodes CASSLVGSMGANVLTF. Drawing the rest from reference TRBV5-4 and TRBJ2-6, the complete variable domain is ETGVTQSPTHLIKTRGQQVTLRCSSQSGHNTVSWYQQALGQGPQFIFQYYREEENGRGNFPPRFSGLQFPNYSSELNVNALELDDSALYLCASSLVGSMGANVLTFGAGSRLTVL.

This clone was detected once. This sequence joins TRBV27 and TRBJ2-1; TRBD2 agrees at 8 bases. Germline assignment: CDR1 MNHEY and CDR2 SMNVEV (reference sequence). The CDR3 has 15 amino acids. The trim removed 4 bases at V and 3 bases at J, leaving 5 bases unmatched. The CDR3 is CASSSSGSGYNEQFF. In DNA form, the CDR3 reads TGTGCCAGCAGTTCGAGCGGGAGTGGCTACAATGAGCAGTTCTTC.

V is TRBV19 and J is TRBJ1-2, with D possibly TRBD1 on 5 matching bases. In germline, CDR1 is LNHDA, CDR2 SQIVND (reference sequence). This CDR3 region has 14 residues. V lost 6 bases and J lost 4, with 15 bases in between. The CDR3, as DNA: TGTGCCAGTAGCCCCGGTTGGGGGGGCTATGGCTACACCTTC. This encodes CASSPGWGGYGYTF.

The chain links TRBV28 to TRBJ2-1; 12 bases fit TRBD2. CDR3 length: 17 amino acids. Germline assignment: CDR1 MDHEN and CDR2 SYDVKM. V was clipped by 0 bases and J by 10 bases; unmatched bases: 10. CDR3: CASSLWELAGGPGEQFF. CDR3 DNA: TGTGCCAGCAGTTTATGGGAGCTAGCGGGAGGGCCAGGGGAGCAGTTCTTC.

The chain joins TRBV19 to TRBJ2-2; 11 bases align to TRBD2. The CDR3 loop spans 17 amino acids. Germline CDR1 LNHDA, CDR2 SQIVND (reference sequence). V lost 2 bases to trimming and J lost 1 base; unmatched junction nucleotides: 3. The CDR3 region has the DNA TGTGCCAGTAGTATATTTCTAGCGGGAGGGAACACCGGGGAGCTGTTTTTT. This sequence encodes CASSIFLAGGNTGELFF.

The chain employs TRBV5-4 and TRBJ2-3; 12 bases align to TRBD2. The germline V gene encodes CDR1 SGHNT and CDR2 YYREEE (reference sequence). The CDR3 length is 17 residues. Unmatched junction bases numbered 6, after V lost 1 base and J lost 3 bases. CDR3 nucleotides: TGTGCCAGCAGCTTGAAGACTAGCGGGAGTGGGACAGATACGCAGTATTTT. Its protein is CASSLKTSGSGTDTQYF.

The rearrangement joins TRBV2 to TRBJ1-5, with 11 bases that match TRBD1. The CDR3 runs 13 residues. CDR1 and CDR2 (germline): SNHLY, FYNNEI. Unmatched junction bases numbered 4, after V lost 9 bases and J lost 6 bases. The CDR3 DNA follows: TGTGCCAGTACCGGGACAGGGGGTCAGCCCCAGCATTTT. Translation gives CASTGTGGQPQHF.

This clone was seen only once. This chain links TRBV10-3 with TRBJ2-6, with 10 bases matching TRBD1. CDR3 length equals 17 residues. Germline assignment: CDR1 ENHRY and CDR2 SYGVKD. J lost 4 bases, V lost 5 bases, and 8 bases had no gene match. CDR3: CAISSRDRGPGANVLTF. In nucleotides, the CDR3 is TGTGCCATCAGTTCGAGAGACAGGGGGCCGGGGGCCAACGTCCTGACTTTC.

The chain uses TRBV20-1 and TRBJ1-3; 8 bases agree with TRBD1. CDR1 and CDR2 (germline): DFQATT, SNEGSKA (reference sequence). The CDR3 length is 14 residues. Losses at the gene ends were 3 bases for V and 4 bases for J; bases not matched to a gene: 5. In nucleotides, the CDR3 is TGCAGTGCTAGTTCCAGGGGGCTAGGAAACACCATATATTTT. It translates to CSASSRGLGNTIYF.

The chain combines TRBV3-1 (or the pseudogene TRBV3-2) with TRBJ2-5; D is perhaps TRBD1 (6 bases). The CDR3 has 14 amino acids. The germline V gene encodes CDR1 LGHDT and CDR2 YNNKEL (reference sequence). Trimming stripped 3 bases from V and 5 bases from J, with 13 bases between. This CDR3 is CASSHRTGFETQYF. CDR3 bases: TGTGCCAGCAGCCACCGAACAGGGTTCGAGACCCAGTACTTC.

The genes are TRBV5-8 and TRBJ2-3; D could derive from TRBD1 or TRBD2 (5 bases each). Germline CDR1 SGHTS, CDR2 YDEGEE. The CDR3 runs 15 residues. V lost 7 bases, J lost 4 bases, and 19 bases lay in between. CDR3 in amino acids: CASGDGTLWADTQYF. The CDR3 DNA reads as TGTGCCAGCGGAGACGGGACCTTGTGGGCAGATACGCAGTATTTT.